This TCR beta chain appears in the sequencing data of a study of blood T cell repertoires in COVID-19. V was pared by 3 bases and J by 0 bases, with 14 bases between. CDR1 and CDR2 from the germline V gene are SGDLS and YYNGEE. The CDR3 covers 16 residues. Measured with immunoSEQ multiplex PCR; TCRdb has only the in-frame clones, and not every one. The table includes tens of thousands of clones, around 79% detected once. The gene calls are TRBV9 and TRBJ2-3, with a tentative D call TRBD1 (5 bases). The TCR comes from a woman in her seventies with acute or convalescent COVID-19. Sequenced sample: peripheral blood. The CDR3 region has the DNA TGTGCCAGCAGCGGGGGCCTAACCTATAGCACAGATACGCAGTATTTT. The encoded protein is CASSGGLTYSTDTQYF.